This TCR beta chain was profiled in a study of shared clonotypes between healthy human individuals. Across the whole study: Three plates were used per donor for CD4 naive, three for CD4 memory, two for CD8 naive and one for CD8 memory. Regarding the study as a whole: Naive subsets generally exceeded memory subsets in estimated richness. Naive CD4 clonotypes were shared across several donors at roughly 5%.

V lost 3 bases and J 0 bases, leaving 12 bases between the germline ends. CDR3 size: 16 residues. Germline V gene data show CDR1 as LNHDA and CDR2 as SQIVND (reference sequence). Notes on this clone: Antigen: not known.

Naive CD8 cells, CD45RO-negative and positively selected for CCR7, excluded terminally differentiated effector memory CD45RA+ cells. The data were produced by immunoSEQ multiplex PCR, yet TCRdb's version contains in-frame clones alone and is incomplete. The sample consists of 560,000 or so clones, 96% of them appearing once. V usage is TRBV19 and J usage is TRBJ2-1, with D possibly TRBD1 on 5 matching bases. Sample: naive CD8+ T cells sorted from blood. This TCR came from a woman between 25 and 40 years old in good health. CDR3 loop: CASSMGLTSSYNEQFF. DNA of the CDR3: TGTGCCAGTAGTATGGGGCTTACGAGCTCCTACAATGAGCAGTTCTTC.